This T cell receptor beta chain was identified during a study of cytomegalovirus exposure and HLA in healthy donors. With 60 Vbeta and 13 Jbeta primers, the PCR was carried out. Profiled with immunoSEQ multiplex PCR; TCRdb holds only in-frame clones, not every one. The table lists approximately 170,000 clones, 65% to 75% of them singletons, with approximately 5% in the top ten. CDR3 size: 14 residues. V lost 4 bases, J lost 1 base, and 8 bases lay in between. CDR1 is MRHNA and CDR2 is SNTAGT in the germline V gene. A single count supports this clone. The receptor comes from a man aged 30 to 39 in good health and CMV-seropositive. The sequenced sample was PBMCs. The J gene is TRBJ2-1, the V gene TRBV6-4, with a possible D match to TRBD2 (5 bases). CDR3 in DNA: TGTGCCAGCAGTGCGGGGAATTCCTACAATGAGCAGTTCTTC. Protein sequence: CASSAGNSYNEQFF.